Shown below are 26 T cell receptor beta chains from a single sample sequenced in a study of cytomegalovirus exposure and HLA in healthy donors (TCRdb year 2017). Libraries were prepared through the immunoSEQ multiplex PCR assay. The multiplex PCR relied on a mix of 60 forward primers for TCR Vbeta segments and 13 reverse primers for TCR Jbeta segments. In TCRdb, the immuneACCESS table is reduced to in-frame sequences with V and J assigned. These tables do not hold every clone; where another copy was compared, an unresolved V gene accounts for under half, and the others remain unexplained. This sample lists 100,000 to 150,000 clones; 64% were detected once. The ten largest clones capture 2% to 3% of the sample. The specimen was PBMCs. The receptors come from a woman in her thirties or forties in good health and CMV-seronegative.

The J gene is TRBJ2-7, the V gene TRBV4-2; possibly TRBD1 for D (5 bases). Trimming left V 0 bases short and J 2 bases short, with 8 bases between. This CDR3 is built from 14 residues. Germline V gene lookup returns CDR1 LGHNA and CDR2 YNFKEQ. The CDR3 DNA reads TGTGCCAGCAGCCAAGAACGACAGACCTACGAGCAGTACTTC. Amino acid sequence: CASSQERQTYEQYF.

The genes are TRBV4-1 and TRBJ1-3, with D unresolved. Trimming removed 4 bases at V and 0 bases at J, with 10 bases between. Germline V gene sequence: CDR1 MGHRA, CDR2 YSYEKL. This CDR3 is 15 amino acids long. This chain's CDR3 is CASSLRVSSGNTIYF. CDR3 coding DNA: TGCGCCAGCAGCCTCCGGGTGTCCTCTGGAAACACCATATATTTT.

The rearrangement links TRBV27 to TRBJ2-3; the match to TRBD2 covers 10 bases. The V and J ends lost 5 bases and 4 bases, in that order; junction bases with no gene match: 6. The germline V gene has CDR1 MNHEY and CDR2 SMNVEV (reference sequence). This CDR3 is 15 amino acids long. CDR3 DNA sequence: TGTGCCAGCAGTCGGACTAGCGGAGGGGCAGATACGCAGTATTTT. Its translation is CASSRTSGGADTQYF.

There are a few counts of this clone. The chain links TRBV5-8 to TRBJ2-5, with 10 bases identical to TRBD2. The V gene end was trimmed by 4 bases and the J gene end by 5 bases; junction bases not matched to a gene: 8. The V gene's germline CDR1 is SGHTS and CDR2 YDEGEE. The CDR3 is 15 amino acids. The DNA for the CDR3 is TGTGCCAGCAGCCGAGCGGGGGGGCAATGGGAGACCCAGTACTTC. Encoded protein: CASSRAGGQWETQYF.

This clone was counted once. The chain carries TRBV11-2 and TRBJ1-1; unclear D gene. V was trimmed by 2 bases and J by 11 bases, leaving 15 bases between them. Per the germline V gene, CDR1 is SGHAT and CDR2 is FQNNGV. The CDR3 extends over 13 amino acids. The CDR3 loop is CASSLLAGGRAFF. DNA for the CDR3: TGTGCCAGCAGCTTACTAGCGGGAGGGCGCGCTTTCTTT.

This chain connects TRBV5-1 to TRBJ2-1; D unresolved. CDR3 length: 14 residues. V lost 6 bases and J lost 5, with 15 bases in between. Germline lookup yields CDR1 SGHRS and CDR2 YFSETQ. DNA for the CDR3: TGCGCCAGCACCAAGGATACAGAGAACAATGAGCAGTTCTTC. Translated: CASTKDTENNEQFF.

This clone was detected once. The chain is built from TRBV19 and TRBJ1-1; D is uncertain. The CDR3 covers 17 residues. Germline V gives CDR1 LNHDA, CDR2 SQIVND (reference sequence). V was clipped by 5 bases and J by 3 bases, with 22 bases between them. CDR3 sequence (DNA): TGTGCCAGTAGTCTTGGCCCGAGGTATCGGGGAGACACTGAAGCTTTCTTT. This sequence encodes CASSLGPRYRGDTEAFF.

The chain employs TRBV5-1 and TRBJ2-3, with D possibly matching TRBD1 (5 bases). Germline CDR1 reads SGHRS; CDR2 reads YFSETQ. V was clipped by 6 bases and J by 4 bases, with 12 bases between them. This CDR3 has 13 amino acids. The DNA of the CDR3 is TGCGCCAGCAACCCTACAGGACCAGATACGCAGTATTTT. Residues: CASNPTGPDTQYF.

This clone was recorded a few times. V gene TRBV7-3 combines with J gene TRBJ1-1, with D hard to call. Germline assignment: CDR1 SGHTA and CDR2 FQGTGA. The CDR3 is 15 residues long. V was trimmed by 0 bases and J by 1 base, leaving 9 bases between them. The CDR3 DNA reads TGTGCCAGCAGCTTAACGAGGGCCCCGAACACTGAAGCTTTCTTT. This gives the protein CASSLTRAPNTEAFF.

The rearrangement joins TRBV10-3 to TRBJ2-7; 7 bases fit TRBD2. This CDR3 contains 14 residues. Germline-derived CDR1 and CDR2 are ENHRY and SYGVKD. Trimming removed 4 bases from V and 6 bases from J; junction bases left unmatched: 9. The CDR3 here is CAISGGGGVVEQYF. In DNA, the CDR3 is TGTGCCATCAGTGGCGGGGGAGGGGTTGTCGAGCAGTACTTC.

This sequence joins TRBV5-1 and TRBJ2-2; D is possibly TRBD1 (5 bases). The germline V gene encodes CDR1 SGHRS and CDR2 YFSETQ. V shed 3 bases and J shed 3 bases, with 9 bases lying between them. The CDR3 totals 14 residues. DNA for the CDR3: TGCGCCAGCAGCTACCTACAGGACACCGGGGAGCTGTTTTTT. Amino acids: CASSYLQDTGELFF.

This chain connects TRBV5-1 to TRBJ1-1; the match to TRBD1 covers 11 bases. Trimming cost V 0 bases and J 4 bases; bases outside gene matches: 14. CDR3 length: 19 amino acids. CDR1 and CDR2 (germline): SGHRS, YFSETQ. CDR3: CASSLASLGQGVGSTEAFF. DNA for the CDR3: TGCGCCAGCAGCTTGGCATCGTTGGGACAGGGGGTAGGCAGCACTGAAGCTTTCTTT.

This clone was recorded only once. This chain connects TRBV4-2 to TRBJ2-5; tentatively, D is TRBD2 (7 bases). The CDR3 has 15 amino acids. In germline, CDR1 is LGHNA, CDR2 YNFKEQ. V was pared by 0 bases and J by 5 bases, with 13 bases between. DNA of the CDR3: TGTGCCAGCAGCCAAGATGGACGGGGGGCGGAGACCCAGTACTTC. This translates into CASSQDGRGAETQYF.

This clone was observed a few times. The rearrangement joins TRBV30 to TRBJ2-2; D is perhaps TRBD1 (5 bases). With 7 bases removed from V and 1 base from J, the gap between germline ends came to 10 bases. This CDR3 comprises 13 residues. Germline V gene sequence: CDR1 GTSNPN, CDR2 SVGIG (reference sequence). CDR3 coding DNA: TGTGCCTCTCTGGACAAGAACACCGGGGAGCTGTTTTTT. The encoded protein is CASLDKNTGELFF.

A few counts support this clone. This chain connects TRBV2 to TRBJ1-2, with 10 bases lining up with TRBD1. Germline lookup yields CDR1 SNHLY and CDR2 FYNNEI. This CDR3 comprises 14 residues. With V trimmed by 2 bases and J by 4 bases, 1 base remained unmatched. Here the CDR3 reads CASSERDRGYGYTF. CDR3 DNA sequence: TGTGCCAGCAGTGAACGGGACAGGGGCTATGGCTACACCTTC.

The rearrangement links TRBV28 to TRBJ2-1; 7 bases are shared with TRBD1. The V gene end was trimmed by 1 base and the J gene end by 1 base; junction bases not matched to a gene: 10. The CDR3 has 18 amino acids. The V gene's germline CDR1 is MDHEN and CDR2 SYDVKM. As DNA, the CDR3 is TGTGCCAGCAGTTTATACCCAGGGACAGCAGAATCCTACAATGAGCAGTTCTTC. Amino acids: CASSLYPGTAESYNEQFF.

The genes are TRBV7-9 and TRBJ2-6; no definite D call. Trimming removed 2 bases at V and 2 bases at J, with 13 bases between. Germline V lookup: CDR1 SEHNR, CDR2 FQNEAQ (reference sequence). The CDR3 is 17 amino acids. The CDR3 region is CASSLSFRVAGANVLTF. CDR3 in DNA: TGTGCCAGCAGCTTATCCTTTCGAGTGGCTGGGGCCAACGTCCTGACTTTC. The entire variable domain, with the rest obtained from reference TRBV7-9 and TRBJ2-6, is as follows: DTGVSQNPRHKITKRGQNVTFRCDPISEHNRLYWYRQTLGQGPEFLTYFQNEAQLEKSRLLSDRFSAERPKGSFSTLEIQRTEQGDSAMYLCASSLSFRVAGANVLTFGAGSRLTVL.

The chain combines TRBV7-9 with TRBJ2-1; weak D call: TRBD2 (5 bases). Germline assignment: CDR1 SEHNR and CDR2 FQNEAQ (reference sequence). The CDR3 is made up of 13 amino acids. Trimming pared 5 bases from V and 5 bases from J, leaving 10 bases between. In nucleotides, the CDR3 is TGTGCCAGCAGCAGGACTGTCGACAATGAGCAGTTCTTC. Protein product: CASSRTVDNEQFF.

The V and J genes are TRBV27 and TRBJ2-7, with 9 nucleotides matching TRBD1. The germline CDR1 and CDR2 sequences are MNHEY and SMNVEV (reference sequence). Trimming removed 3 bases from V and 6 bases from J; junction bases left unmatched: 3. The CDR3 has 13 amino acids. This CDR3 reads CASSLGQGGEQYF. DNA for the CDR3: TGTGCCAGCAGTTTGGGACAGGGAGGCGAGCAGTACTTC.

In nucleotides, the CDR3 is TGTGCCAGCAGTCTACCCGGGACAGAACCTTATGGCTACACCTTC. Encoded protein: CASSLPGTEPYGYTF. V and J are TRBV6-5 and TRBJ1-2, with 7 bases lining up with TRBD1. CDR1 MNHEY and CDR2 SVGAGI come from the germline V gene. The CDR3 has 15 amino acids. Germline trimming cut 5 bases from V and 5 bases from J; bases unmatched to any gene: 11.

CDR3 coding DNA: TGTGCCAGCAGTCCCGCGGAGGGATCACCCCTCCACTTT. Encoded protein: CASSPAEGSPLHF. This chain connects TRBV6-5 to TRBJ1-6; D gene uncertain. V dropped 5 bases and J dropped 10 bases, with 12 bases sitting between them. Germline V CDR1 and CDR2: MNHEY, SVGAGI. The CDR3 consists of 13 residues.

Only one count was recorded for this clone. This chain links TRBV4-2 with TRBJ1-2; D is unclear. In germline, CDR1 is LGHNA, CDR2 YNFKEQ. V was clipped by 0 bases and J by 5 bases, with 10 bases between them. This CDR3 has 14 residues. CDR3 region: CASSQEATSYGYTF. The CDR3 region has the DNA TGTGCCAGCAGCCAAGAGGCGACATCGTATGGCTACACCTTC.

The chain recombines TRBV7-9 with TRBJ2-3; 12 nucleotides align to TRBD2. Germline CDR1 and CDR2: SEHNR and FQNEAQ (reference sequence). The CDR3 consists of 16 residues. J lost 3 bases, V lost 4 bases, and 5 bases had no gene match. CDR3 region: CASSSSTSGGTDTQYF. CDR3 nucleotide sequence: TGTGCCAGCAGCTCCTCGACTAGCGGGGGAACAGATACGCAGTATTTT.

This clone showed up just a few times. Its ends do not fully match the called genes, so a read error is possible. The genes are TRBV7-9 and TRBJ2-3, with D uncertain. The germline V gene encodes CDR1 SEHNR and CDR2 FQNEAQ (reference sequence). The CDR3 is 12 amino acids. CDR3 protein: CSSSLNADTQYF. CDR3 in DNA: TGTTCCAGCAGCCTAAACGCAGATACGCAGTATTTT.

The V call is TRBV6-5, the J call TRBJ1-5; a weak D match, TRBD1 (6 bases). Germline CDR1 and CDR2: MNHEY and SVGAGI. Deletions cut 5 bases from V and 5 bases from J, with 10 bases between. The CDR3 contains 13 residues. Here the CDR3 DNA reads TGTGCCAGCAGTCAGGGGAATGATCAGCCCCAGCATTTT. Amino acid sequence: CASSQGNDQPQHF.

The V call is TRBV27, the J call TRBJ1-5, with D perhaps matching TRBD1 (6 bases). Germline CDR1 MNHEY, CDR2 SMNVEV (reference sequence). Deletions cut 5 bases from V and 4 bases from J, with 15 bases between. The CDR3 covers 15 residues. The CDR3 nucleotides read TGTGCCAGCAGTCCATCACGGACAGATAATCAGCCCCAGCATTTT. Protein: CASSPSRTDNQPQHF.